This TCR beta chain was sequenced for a study of cytomegalovirus exposure and HLA in healthy donors. The V gene's germline CDR1 is WNHNN and CDR2 SYGVQD (reference sequence). Trimming took off 9 bases at V and 1 base at J, with 12 bases between the two ends. CDR3 length: 14 residues. The primer mix had 60 Vbeta and 13 Jbeta primers. Profiled with immunoSEQ multiplex PCR; TCRdb holds only in-frame clones, not every one. The repertoire holds fewer than 20,000 clones, under 90% seen once, with roughly 23% in the top ten. The receptor comes from a human donor in good health. Sequenced input: PBMCs. The chain is built from TRBV10-1 and TRBJ2-2; possibly TRBD2 for D (6 bases). CDR3 sequence (DNA): TGCGCCAGGTGGCGGGGCCGGAACACCGGGGAGCTGTTTTTT. Translated, it gives CARWRGRNTGELFF.